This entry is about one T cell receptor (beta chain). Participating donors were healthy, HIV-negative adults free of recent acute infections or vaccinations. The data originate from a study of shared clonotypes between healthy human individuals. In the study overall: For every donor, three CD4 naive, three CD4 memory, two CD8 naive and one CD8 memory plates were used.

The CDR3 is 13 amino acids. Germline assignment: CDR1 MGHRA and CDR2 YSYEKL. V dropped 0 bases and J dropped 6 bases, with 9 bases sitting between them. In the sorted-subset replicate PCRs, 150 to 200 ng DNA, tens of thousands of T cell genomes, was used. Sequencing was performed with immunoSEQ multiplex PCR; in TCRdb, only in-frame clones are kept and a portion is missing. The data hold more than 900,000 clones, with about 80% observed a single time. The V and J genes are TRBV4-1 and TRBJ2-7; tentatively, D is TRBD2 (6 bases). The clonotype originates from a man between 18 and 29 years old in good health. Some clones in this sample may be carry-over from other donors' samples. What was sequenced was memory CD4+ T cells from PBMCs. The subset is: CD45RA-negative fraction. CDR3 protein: CASSQELALEQYF. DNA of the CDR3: TGCGCCAGCAGCCAAGAACTAGCTCTCGAGCAGTACTTC.